One sample yielded the 28 T cell receptor beta chains listed below, sequenced in a study of regulatory T cells in long-lasting Graves disease. Investigators prepared the TCR beta libraries by applying iRepertoire HTBI primers and Arm-PCR of CDR3 regions. One entry per CDR3 protein, called by TCRdb with MiXCR from the multiplex PCR reads. Of over 400,000 distinct CDR3 sequences detected, 11% to 15% appear once; the ten largest clones hold about 15%. Time point specified: newly diagnosed GD, antithyroid drugs for less than 3 months. Scientists built the TCR library using RNA that was extracted from PBMCs. These data were also reused for a study on T cells in Graves' hyperthyroidism and ophthalmopathy.

Sequences were derived from peripheral blood mononuclear cells (PBMCs), sampled at new diagnosis, from a patient treated with antithyroid drugs. Source of these receptors: a woman aged 45-65 years with Graves disease.

The V gene is TRBV7-3, the J gene TRBJ2-2, with TRBD2 identical over 7 bases. Germline lookup yields CDR1 SGHTA and CDR2 FQGTGA. This CDR3 is 15 amino acids long. The trim removed 3 bases at V and 5 bases at J, leaving 6 bases unmatched. The CDR3 here is CASSFGGGPTGELFF. Here the CDR3 DNA reads TGTGCCAGCAGCTTTGGGGGAGGGCCTACCGGGGAGCTGTTTTTT.

This clonotype was counted only a few times. The chain carries TRBV7-9 and TRBJ2-1, with 9 nucleotides matching TRBD2. CDR3 size: 16 residues. Germline CDR1 is SEHNR and CDR2 is FQNEAQ (reference sequence). With 6 bases clipped from V and 8 bases from J, the junction kept 14 bases outside the gene matches. The CDR3 here is CASRRGGGGEAYEQFF. The CDR3 DNA sequence: TGTGCCAGCAGACGCGGGGGGGGAGGAGAAGCCTATGAGCAGTTCTTC.

As to this clonotype: A much bigger clone sits one base away, suggesting this may be a read error. The chain uses TRBV7-9 and TRBJ2-1; possibly TRBD1 or TRBD2 for D (6 bases each). The CDR3 has 16 residues. Germline CDR1 is SEHNR and CDR2 is FQNEAQ (reference sequence). DNA of the CDR3: TGTGCCAGCAGCTCGGGGGCCCCCGGATTCTACAATGAGCAGCTCTTC. It is translated as CASSSGAPGFYNEQLF.

Many counts were recorded for this clonotype. This chain links TRBV2 with TRBJ2-6; D may be TRBD1 (6 bases). Per the germline V gene, CDR1 is SNHLY and CDR2 is FYNNEI. This CDR3 spans 16 amino acids. V shed 6 bases and J shed 0 bases, with 12 bases lying between them. The CDR3 protein is CASSRQGISGANVLTF. CDR3 nucleotides: TGTGCCAGCAGCCGTCAGGGGATCTCTGGGGCCAACGTCCTGACTTTC.

This clonotype was seen a single time. The rearrangement joins TRBV5-6 to TRBJ1-6; D is ambiguous. The CDR3 totals 15 residues. The V end was cut by 2 bases, the J end by 6 bases, with 12 bases between. In germline, CDR1 is SGHDT, CDR2 YYEEEE. CDR3 sequence: CASSFYGLINSPLHF. CDR3 bases: TGTGCCAGCAGCTTTTATGGTCTGATTAATTCACCCCTCCACTTT.

This clonotype was counted at least ten times. The V call is TRBV3-1, the J call TRBJ2-5, with 15 bases that match TRBD2. The V gene's germline CDR1 is LGHDT and CDR2 YNNKEL (reference sequence). Trimming removed 5 bases from V and 5 bases from J; junction bases left unmatched: 9. The CDR3 has 17 residues. For the CDR3, the DNA is TGTGCCAGCAGCTTCGGGACTAGCGGGGGGTGGGTCGAGACCCAGTACTTC. As protein: CASSFGTSGGWVETQYF.

The table lists this clonotype with a count of one. The chain links TRBV10-1 to TRBJ2-1; TRBD2 aligns across 9 bases. Trimming took 0 bases from V and 10 from J; bases not matched to a gene: 10. The germline CDR1 and CDR2 sequences are WNHNN and SYGVQD (reference sequence). The CDR3 totals 16 residues. Here the CDR3 reads CASSESGGGRAREQFF. The CDR3 DNA reads TGCGCCAGCAGTGAGTCGGGGGGCGGGAGGGCCAGGGAGCAGTTCTTC.

This chain joins TRBV3-1 and TRBJ2-1, with D uncertain. The CDR3 runs 14 residues. The V gene lost 0 bases and the J gene lost 4 bases, with 7 bases spanning the gap. The germline gives CDR1 LGHDT, CDR2 YNNKEL (reference sequence). In DNA form, the CDR3 reads TGTGCCAGCAGCCAAGAAAGAGGTTACAATGAGCAGTTCTTC. Amino acid sequence: CASSQERGYNEQFF.

The chain has TRBV7-3 and TRBJ2-5, with TRBD1 as a possible D gene (6 bases). CDR1 is SGHTA, CDR2 FQGTGA, per germline. This CDR3 spans 15 amino acids. V lost 0 bases and J lost 1, with 9 bases in between. CDR3 sequence: CASSLTGGRQETQYF. CDR3 bases: TGTGCCAGCAGCTTAACAGGGGGTCGCCAAGAGACCCAGTACTTC.

This clonotype was observed at least ten times. V usage is TRBV5-1 and J usage is TRBJ2-2, with D possibly matching TRBD1 (5 bases). The germline V gene encodes CDR1 SGHRS and CDR2 YFSETQ. V dropped 4 bases and J dropped 1 base, with 11 bases sitting between them. The CDR3 sequence is 15 residues long. The CDR3 DNA sequence: TGCGCCAGCAGCCTGACAGCCCAGAACACCGGGGAGCTGTTTTTT. It yields the protein CASSLTAQNTGELFF.

This clonotype has more than one count but fewer than ten. The V and J genes are TRBV4-1 and TRBJ2-3; 12 nucleotides align to TRBD1. With V trimmed by 2 bases and J by 6 bases, 6 bases remained unmatched. This CDR3 comprises 16 residues. The germline gives CDR1 MGHRA, CDR2 YSYEKL. CDR3 sequence (DNA): TGCGCCAGCAGCCAAAACCCGGGACAGGGGGCCGATACGCAGTATTTT. This encodes CASSQNPGQGADTQYF.

This clonotype was detected only a few times. DNA of the CDR3: TGTGCCAGCAGTGAACTAATGCGGGAGGTTGTTGGTAATGAGCAGTTCTTC. Residues: CASSELMREVVGNEQFF. The chain couples TRBV6-1 to TRBJ2-1, with 8 bases that match TRBD2. Unmatched junction bases numbered 13, after V lost 2 bases and J lost 7 bases. This CDR3 has 17 residues. Germline V gene data show CDR1 as MNHNS and CDR2 as SASEGT.

The chain links TRBV19 to TRBJ2-1; D unclear. V was pared by 2 bases and J by 4 bases, with 9 bases between. Looked up from germline, CDR1 is LNHDA and CDR2 is SQIVND (reference sequence). This CDR3 region has 14 residues. CDR3 amino acids: CASSILSGYNEQFF. The CDR3 DNA follows: TGTGCCAGTAGTATACTGTCCGGTTACAATGAGCAGTTCTTC.

This clonotype was counted ten times or more. The chain links TRBV12-3 or TRBV12-4 to TRBJ1-1, with 7 bases aligning to TRBD1. CDR3 size: 14 residues. Losses at the gene ends were 6 bases for V and 5 bases for J; bases not matched to a gene: 9. The CDR3 protein is CASSPRTGPTEAFF. DNA of the CDR3: TGTGCCAGCAGCCCTAGGACAGGACCGACTGAAGCTTTCTTT.

This clonotype was detected a few times. In DNA form, the CDR3 reads TGTGCCAGCTCACCCCGTGGGGGGAGCCTAAATCAGCCCCAGCATTTT. Protein: CASSPRGGSLNQPQHF. The chain is built from TRBV18 and TRBJ1-5; possibly TRBD1 for D (5 bases). The CDR3 covers 16 residues. Germline values: CDR1 KGHSH, CDR2 LQKENI. V lost 3 bases to trimming and J lost 4 bases, with 16 bases between them. The full variable domain, completed using reference TRBV18 and TRBJ1-5, is NAGVMQNPRHLVRRRGQEARLRCSPMKGHSHVYWYRQLPEEGLKFMVYLQKENIIDESGMPKERFSAEFPKEGPSILRIQQVVRGDSAAYFCASSPRGGSLNQPQHFGDGTRLSIL.

J is TRBJ2-5 and V is TRBV10-3; TRBD1 agrees at 10 bases. The CDR3 runs 13 residues. Per germline, CDR1 ENHRY and CDR2 SYGVKD. Unmatched junction bases numbered 5, after V lost 10 bases and J lost 3 bases. The DNA of the CDR3 is TGTGCCAGCCAAGGACAGGGGGAAGAGACCCAGTACTTC. Translated, it gives CASQGQGEETQYF.

At least ten counts were recorded for this clonotype. The chain carries TRBV11-2 and TRBJ2-7, with no clear D. V gave up 2 bases and J gave up 0 bases, with 11 bases separating them. Germline V CDR1 and CDR2: SGHAT, FQNNGV. The CDR3 is made up of 15 amino acids. This chain's CDR3 is CASSLPLTDSYEQYF. CDR3 in DNA: TGTGCCAGCAGCTTACCCCTGACTGACTCCTACGAGCAGTACTTC.

This clonotype was counted many times. This chain links TRBV5-1 with TRBJ2-3; D unresolved. Trimming stripped 0 bases from V and 2 bases from J, with 7 bases between. Germline CDR1 reads SGHRS; CDR2 reads YFSETQ. This CDR3 region has 14 residues. The CDR3 reads CASSLDKATDTQYF. Written as DNA, the CDR3 is TGCGCCAGCAGCTTGGACAAGGCCACAGATACGCAGTATTTT.

This clonotype was recorded a few times. CDR3 in DNA: TGTGCCAGCAGCTCAACGGCGGCAGGGCTAACTGAAGCTTTCTTT. This encodes CASSSTAAGLTEAFF. The chain couples TRBV7-3 to TRBJ1-1; TRBD1 is a possible D gene (5 bases). The CDR3 has 15 residues. CDR1 SGHTA and CDR2 FQGTGA come from the germline V gene. Trimming took 4 bases from V and 5 from J, leaving 17 bases between them.

This clonotype was detected many times. The chain carries TRBV12-3 or TRBV12-4 and TRBJ2-2, with 15 bases lining up with TRBD2. V lost 5 bases to trimming and J lost 9 bases; unmatched junction nucleotides: 7. This CDR3 comprises 16 residues. CDR3 DNA sequence: TGTGCCAGCAGTCCCGTAGGGACTAGCGGGAGGCGGGAGCTGTTTTTT. The encoded protein is CASSPVGTSGRRELFF.

This clonotype was seen repeatedly, ten times or more. As DNA, the CDR3 is TGTGCCAGCAGCTTGGACATGAACACTGAAGCTTTCTTT. This translates into CASSLDMNTEAFF. The V call is TRBV7-3, the J call TRBJ1-1; perhaps TRBD1 as D (5 bases). The CDR3 runs to 13 residues. Germline assignment: CDR1 SGHTA and CDR2 FQGTGA. V lost 3 bases and J lost 0, with 5 bases in between.

The chain uses TRBV5-1 and TRBJ1-6; 7 bases map to TRBD1. Trimming took 2 bases from V and 7 from J; bases not matched to a gene: 3. The CDR3 is 14 residues long. Looked up from germline, CDR1 is SGHRS and CDR2 is YFSETQ. This CDR3 reads CASSFAGGNSPLHF. In DNA, the CDR3 is TGCGCCAGCAGCTTTGCAGGGGGAAATTCACCCCTCCACTTT.

This clonotype was detected ten times or more. The chain employs TRBV3-1 and TRBJ2-1; 7 bases are a match to TRBD1. The germline V gene has CDR1 LGHDT and CDR2 YNNKEL (reference sequence). The V segment lost 1 base and the J segment 2 bases; nucleotides outside the gene matches: 8. The CDR3 is made up of 17 amino acids. The DNA for the CDR3 is TGTGCCAGCAGCCAAGGTTCACGACAGGGTACCTACAATGAGCAGTTCTTC. As protein: CASSQGSRQGTYNEQFF.

The sample holds many counts of this clonotype. V and J are TRBV28 and TRBJ1-5, with D unclear. The V gene's germline CDR1 is MDHEN and CDR2 SYDVKM. Trimming pared 3 bases from V and 0 bases from J, leaving 15 bases between. CDR3 length: 17 amino acids. CDR3 region: CASSFGSSSVSNQPQHF. The CDR3 region has the DNA TGTGCCAGCAGTTTCGGGTCCAGTTCCGTTAGCAATCAGCCCCAGCATTTT.

The chain employs TRBV29-1 and TRBJ2-5; D unresolved. Trimming took 5 bases from V and 2 from J, leaving 18 bases between them. The CDR3 covers 15 residues. Germline values: CDR1 SQVTM, CDR2 ANQGSEA. DNA for the CDR3: TGCAGCGTTCGCTCTTCGGGCCTAATACAAGAGACCCAGTACTTC. The encoded protein is CSVRSSGLIQETQYF.

This clonotype was detected many times. The CDR3 here is CAWSPGTGANNEQFF. DNA of the CDR3: TGTGCCTGGAGTCCCGGGACAGGGGCTAACAATGAGCAGTTCTTC. The chain couples TRBV30 to TRBJ2-1, with 10 bases identical to TRBD1. Germline lookup yields CDR1 GTSNPN and CDR2 SVGIG (reference sequence). This CDR3 is 15 amino acids long. V shed 2 bases, J shed 5 bases, and the junction held 6 bases outside the gene matches.

This clonotype was seen at least ten times. The chain uses TRBV6-1 and TRBJ1-1; tentatively, D is TRBD1 (6 bases). Germline CDR1 MNHNS, CDR2 SASEGT. V lost 7 bases and J 4 bases, leaving 16 bases between the germline ends. The CDR3 is 14 residues long. The CDR3 bases are TGTGCCAGCACCCATGAAAGGGGGAGCACTGAAGCTTTCTTT. Translation: CASTHERGSTEAFF.

This clonotype was recorded at least ten times. This chain joins TRBV6-1 and TRBJ2-3; D is unresolved. With 1 base removed from V and 0 bases from J, the gap between germline ends came to 14 bases. The CDR3 loop spans 17 amino acids. Germline V CDR1 and CDR2: MNHNS, SASEGT. CDR3 protein: CASSEGVFGGSTDTQYF. The DNA for the CDR3 is TGTGCCAGCAGTGAAGGGGTCTTCGGTGGTAGCACAGATACGCAGTATTTT.